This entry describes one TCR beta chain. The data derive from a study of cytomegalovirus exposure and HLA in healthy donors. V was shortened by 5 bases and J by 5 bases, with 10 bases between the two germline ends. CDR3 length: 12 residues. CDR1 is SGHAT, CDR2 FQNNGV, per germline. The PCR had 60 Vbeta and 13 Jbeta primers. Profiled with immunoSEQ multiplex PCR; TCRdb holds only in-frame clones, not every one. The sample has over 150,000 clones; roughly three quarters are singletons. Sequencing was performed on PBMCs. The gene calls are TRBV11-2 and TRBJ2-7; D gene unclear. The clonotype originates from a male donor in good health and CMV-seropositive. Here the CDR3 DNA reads TGTGCCAGCAGCGTCAGCGTCCACGAGCAGTACTTC. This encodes CASSVSVHEQYF.